These 29 T cell receptor beta chains were sequenced from one sample in a study of blood T cell repertoires in COVID-19. The repertoire was sequenced with immunoSEQ multiplex PCR; TCRdb's copy has only in-frame clones and lacks some. The sample consists of 100,000 to 150,000 clones, approximately 82% of them appearing once. The material sequenced was peripheral blood. Every receptor here comes from a man aged 60 to 75 with acute or convalescent COVID-19.

The CDR3 sequence is CASSAERGSYEQYF. As DNA, the CDR3 is TGTGCCAGCAGTGCTGAGCGGGGGTCCTACGAGCAGTACTTC. The chain has TRBV6-4 and TRBJ2-7; 8 bases align to TRBD2. The CDR3 is made up of 14 amino acids. Trimming removed 4 bases from V and 1 base from J; junction bases left unmatched: 3. Germline CDR1 is MRHNA and CDR2 is SNTAGT.

The rearrangement uses TRBV19 and TRBJ2-4; D may be TRBD1 (6 bases). Germline V gene data show CDR1 as LNHDA and CDR2 as SQIVND (reference sequence). Trimming pared 1 base from V and 7 bases from J, leaving 11 bases between. The CDR3 length is 14 residues. As DNA, the CDR3 is TGTGCCAGTAGTATAGTAGCCCAGGGGAACATTCAGTACTTC. It codes for CASSIVAQGNIQYF. The full variable domain, completed using reference TRBV19 and TRBJ2-4, is DGGITQSPKYLFRKEGQNVTLSCEQNLNHDAMYWYRQDPGQGLRLIYYSQIVNDFQKGDIAEGYSVSREKKESFPLTVTSAQKNPTAFYLCASSIVAQGNIQYFGAGTRLSVL.

The chain uses TRBV30 and TRBJ1-2; 9 positions match TRBD1. Germline V gene lookup returns CDR1 GTSNPN and CDR2 SVGIG (reference sequence). The V segment lost 5 bases and the J segment 8 bases; nucleotides outside the gene matches: 6. This CDR3 region has 12 residues. DNA for the CDR3: TGTGCCTGGGGGGACAGGGACGGAGGCTACACCTTC. It yields the protein CAWGDRDGGYTF.

V and J are TRBV24-1 and TRBJ1-4, with 7 positions matching TRBD1. The V segment lost 3 bases and the J segment 8 bases; nucleotides outside the gene matches: 5. Per the germline V gene, CDR1 is KGHDR and CDR2 is SFDVKD. CDR3 length equals 14 residues. As DNA, the CDR3 is TGTGCCACCAGTGATCCTAGACAGGGAGAAAAACTGTTTTTT. It translates to CATSDPRQGEKLFF.

The rearrangement uses TRBV27 and TRBJ2-1; the D is unclear. The V gene's germline CDR1 is MNHEY and CDR2 SMNVEV (reference sequence). V lost 10 bases, J lost 1 base, and 17 bases lay in between. The CDR3 loop spans 15 amino acids. Here the CDR3 reads CAIRPREASYNEQFF. Written as DNA, the CDR3 is TGTGCCATCCGCCCCCGAGAGGCGTCCTACAATGAGCAGTTCTTC.

The V gene is TRBV5-1, the J gene TRBJ2-7; 11 bases are a match to TRBD1. V was clipped by 5 bases and J by 5 bases; unmatched bases: 12. The germline gives CDR1 SGHRS, CDR2 YFSETQ. This CDR3 spans 16 amino acids. The CDR3 coding sequence is TGCGCCAGCAGGACCGGACAGGGGGCGAGTCGGAACGAGCAGTACTTC. It is translated as CASRTGQGASRNEQYF.

This clone showed up just a few times. The rearrangement joins TRBV7-2 to TRBJ1-3; unclear D gene. The ends were cut back, 1 base at V and 0 bases at J, with 7 bases in the middle. Germline CDR1 reads SGHTA; CDR2 reads FQGNSA. There are 15 residues in the CDR3. The CDR3 DNA follows: TGTGCCAGCAGCTTAGGGCGGAGCTCTGGAAACACCATATATTTT. It translates to CASSLGRSSGNTIYF. The complete variable domain, with remaining parts taken from reference TRBV7-2 and TRBJ1-3, reads GAGVSQSPSNKVTEKGKDVELRCDPISGHTALYWYRQSLGQGLEFLIYFQGNSAPDKSGLPSDRFSAERTGGSVSTLTIQRTQQEDSAVYLCASSLGRSSGNTIYFGEGSWLTVV.

The rearrangement joins TRBV5-4 to TRBJ2-7, with 7 nucleotides matching TRBD1. The CDR3 runs 13 residues. CDR1 is SGHNT and CDR2 is YYREEE in the germline V gene (reference sequence). J gave up 11 bases and V 4 bases, and 12 bases lay outside the gene matches. The DNA of the CDR3 is TGTGCCAGCAGCGAAGGGACAGCCCTGACGAAGTACTTC. It codes for CASSEGTALTKYF.

The V call is TRBV10-1, the J call TRBJ2-2; D is uncertain. This CDR3 is 10 amino acids long. The V gene lost 5 bases and the J gene lost 10 bases, with 5 bases spanning the gap. Germline V CDR1 and CDR2: WNHNN, SYGVQD (reference sequence). The CDR3 DNA is TGCGCCAGCAGTATAAAGGAGCTGTTTTTT. Translated: CASSIKELFF.

This chain joins TRBV5-4 and TRBJ2-7, with 9 bases lining up with TRBD1. The V gene end was trimmed by 3 bases and the J gene end by 4 bases; junction bases not matched to a gene: 8. The CDR3 has 15 residues. CDR1 and CDR2 (germline): SGHNT, YYREEE (reference sequence). CDR3 sequence: CASSSRGQGGYEQYF. CDR3 coding DNA: TGTGCCAGCAGCTCACGGGGACAGGGCGGTTACGAGCAGTACTTC. Supplemented by reference TRBV5-4 and TRBJ2-7, the full variable domain reads ETGVTQSPTHLIKTRGQQVTLRCSSQSGHNTVSWYQQALGQGPQFIFQYYREEENGRGNFPPRFSGLQFPNYSSELNVNALELDDSALYLCASSSRGQGGYEQYFGPGTRLTVT.

This chain connects TRBV28 to TRBJ1-5; D might be TRBD1 (6 bases). V lost 6 bases and J 7 bases, leaving 16 bases between the germline ends. In germline, CDR1 is MDHEN, CDR2 SYDVKM. There are 14 residues in the CDR3. The CDR3, as DNA: TGTGCCAGCAGCCATGGGGGGGCAGGGCAGCCCCAGCATTTT. Its protein product is CASSHGGAGQPQHF.

V and J are TRBV2 and TRBJ2-2; D might be TRBD1 (5 bases). The CDR3 has 16 residues. CDR1 is SNHLY, CDR2 FYNNEI, per germline. V dropped 6 bases and J dropped 1 base, with 15 bases sitting between them. The CDR3 DNA reads as TGTGCCAGCAGCACGCAGGGAATTTTGAACACCGGGGAGCTGTTTTTT. It codes for CASSTQGILNTGELFF.

The J gene is TRBJ2-1, the V gene TRBV7-3, with 11 bases identical to TRBD2. This CDR3 spans 14 amino acids. J gave up 8 bases and V 6 bases, and 6 bases lay outside the gene matches. Germline assignment: CDR1 SGHTA and CDR2 FQGTGA. The CDR3 DNA is TGTGCCAGCAGTCCAACTAGCGGGAGCTATGAGCAGTTCTTC. It yields the protein CASSPTSGSYEQFF.

The rearrangement uses TRBV6-1 and TRBJ2-3, with TRBD2 matching over 12 bases. In germline, CDR1 is MNHNS, CDR2 SASEGT. Trimming at V came to 2 bases and at J to 1 base, leaving 13 bases not matched to a gene. This CDR3 is 20 amino acids long. The CDR3 sequence: CASSESGLAGFRARTDTQYF. In DNA form, the CDR3 reads TGTGCCAGCAGTGAATCCGGACTAGCGGGGTTTCGAGCTCGCACAGATACGCAGTATTTT.

The rearrangement joins TRBV6-1 to TRBJ2-7; D is perhaps TRBD2 (5 bases). CDR1 and CDR2 (germline): MNHNS, SASEGT. This CDR3 is built from 14 residues. The V end lost 2 bases, the J end lost 3 bases, and 11 bases lay between the germline ends. CDR3 nucleotide sequence: TGTGCCAGCAGTGAAATTGAGGGAGACTACGAGCAGTACTTC. Protein: CASSEIEGDYEQYF.

Worth noting for this clone: The conserved phenylalanine or tryptophan is not found at the CDR3 terminus, so this likely reflects a read error. The DNA is left out, because the CDR3 cannot be placed on it with certainty; the CDR3 is given as TCRdb lists it. V gene TRBV5-5 combines with J gene TRBJ1-2. Ends included, the CDR3 has 8 residues. The germline V gene has CDR1 SGHKS and CDR2 YYEKEE (reference sequence). CDR3: CASIIVRV.

V and J are TRBV30 and TRBJ1-1, with D possibly TRBD1 on 5 matching bases. This CDR3 has 10 amino acids. V lost 7 bases, J lost 8 bases, and 11 bases lay in between. Germline V gene lookup returns CDR1 GTSNPN and CDR2 SVGIG (reference sequence). As DNA, the CDR3 is TGTGCCTATGACAGCCGCGAAGCTTTCTTT. It encodes CAYDSREAFF.

The chain combines TRBV9 with TRBJ2-2; D is unclear. Germline lookup yields CDR1 SGDLS and CDR2 YYNGEE. Trimming removed 0 bases at V and 4 bases at J, with 7 bases between. The CDR3 totals 14 residues. The CDR3 region is CASSVVPGTGELFF. As DNA, the CDR3 is TGTGCCAGCAGCGTAGTCCCCGGCACCGGGGAGCTGTTTTTT.

The rearrangement joins TRBV29-1 to TRBJ2-5; D remains unclear. This CDR3 comprises 13 residues. Looked up from germline, CDR1 is SQVTM and CDR2 is ANQGSEA. Trimming took 3 bases from V and 0 from J, leaving 8 bases between them. The CDR3 sequence: CSVEVSHQETQYF. DNA for the CDR3: TGCAGCGTTGAGGTCAGTCACCAAGAGACCCAGTACTTC. Full variable domain (rest looked up from reference TRBV29-1 and TRBJ2-5): SAVISQKPSRDICQRGTSLTIQCQVDSQVTMMFWYRQQPGQSLTLIATANQGSEATYESGFVIDKFPISRPNLTFSTLTVSNMSPEDSSIYLCSVEVSHQETQYFGPGTRLLVL.

J is TRBJ1-1 and V is TRBV7-9; 10 nucleotides match TRBD1. Trimming at V came to 7 bases and at J to 5 bases, leaving 10 bases not matched to a gene. Germline CDR1 and CDR2: SEHNR and FQNEAQ (reference sequence). This CDR3 has 15 amino acids. The CDR3 sequence is CASNKLGQGTTEAFF. The CDR3 coding sequence is TGTGCCAGCAACAAGCTGGGACAGGGGACGACTGAAGCTTTCTTT. Using reference TRBV7-9 and TRBJ1-1 for the parts outside the CDR3, the full variable domain is DTGVSQNPRHKITKRGQNVTFRCDPISEHNRLYWYRQTLGQGPEFLTYFQNEAQLEKSRLLSDRFSAERPKGSFSTLEIQRTEQGDSAMYLCASNKLGQGTTEAFFGQGTRLTVV.

This chain uses TRBV28 with TRBJ2-7, with TRBD1 as a possible D gene (6 bases). The V gene lost 4 bases and the J gene lost 5 bases, with 12 bases spanning the gap. CDR3 size: 13 residues. Germline CDR1 reads MDHEN; CDR2 reads SYDVKM. This CDR3 reads CASSSGQIDEQYF. The CDR3 nucleotides read TGTGCCAGCAGTTCCGGACAGATCGACGAGCAGTACTTC.

The chain uses TRBV4-2 and TRBJ2-1, with a tentative D call TRBD2 (5 bases). This CDR3 has 15 residues. From germline, CDR1 is LGHNA and CDR2 YNFKEQ. V was shortened by 1 base and J by 2 bases, with 9 bases between the two germline ends. The CDR3, as DNA: TGTGCCAGCAGCCAAGCCAGCGGAACCTACAATGAGCAGTTCTTC. Protein: CASSQASGTYNEQFF.

The CDR3 sequence is CASTLRDRVNSGANVLTF. DNA for the CDR3: TGCGCCAGCACCCTCCGGGACAGGGTGAACTCTGGGGCCAACGTCCTGACTTTC. The chain carries TRBV4-1 and TRBJ2-6; 9 positions match TRBD1. The CDR3 runs 18 residues. The V gene end was trimmed by 7 bases and the J gene end by 0 bases; junction bases not matched to a gene: 10. CDR1 is MGHRA, CDR2 YSYEKL, per germline.

This clone has more than one count but fewer than ten. The chain is built from TRBV3-1 (or the pseudogene TRBV3-2) and TRBJ1-6, with D unclear. V dropped 6 bases and J dropped 2 bases, with 5 bases sitting between them. This CDR3 contains 13 residues. Germline CDR1 and CDR2: LGHDT and YNNKEL (reference sequence). CDR3 protein: CASRRAYNSPLHF. DNA for the CDR3: TGTGCCAGCAGACGAGCCTATAATTCACCCCTCCACTTT.

The rearrangement uses TRBV7-9 and TRBJ2-7, with TRBD1 identical over 7 bases. Trimming at V came to 1 base and at J to 6 bases, leaving 6 bases not matched to a gene. This CDR3 has 14 amino acids. The germline CDR1 and CDR2 sequences are SEHNR and FQNEAQ (reference sequence). As DNA, the CDR3 is TGTGCCAGCAGCTTAGAGGGGGCTACAGGCGAGCAGTACTTC. This codes for CASSLEGATGEQYF.

This clone showed up just a few times. The chain combines TRBV4-1 with TRBJ2-2, with 12 bases fitting TRBD2. The CDR3 sequence is 17 residues long. The ends lost 4 bases at V and 4 bases at J; junction bases unmatched: 7. In germline, CDR1 is MGHRA, CDR2 YSYEKL. The CDR3 sequence: CASSPRLAGVSTGELFF. The CDR3 DNA reads TGCGCCAGCAGCCCCCGACTAGCGGGAGTGAGCACCGGGGAGCTGTTTTTT.

In its sample, this clone was seen once. The V gene is TRBV18, the J gene TRBJ2-5, with D unresolved. V lost 2 bases and J lost 5, with 6 bases in between. This CDR3 has 12 residues. Germline V gives CDR1 KGHSH, CDR2 LQKENI. CDR3 DNA: TGTGCCAGCTCACCAGCTAGGGAGACCCAGTACTTC. This sequence encodes CASSPARETQYF.

V is TRBV21-1 and J is TRBJ1-1. TRBV21-1 represents a pseudogene. The CDR3 spans 13 residues. This CDR3 reads CASSRPGNTEAFF. The CDR3 nucleotides are TGTGCCAGCAGCAGGCCGGGGAACACTGAAGCTTTCTTT.

This clone showed up just once. J is TRBJ1-1 and V is TRBV10-3; 9 positions agree with TRBD1. This CDR3 is built from 14 residues. V gave up 9 bases and J gave up 0 bases; unmatched junction bases: 5. Per the germline V gene, CDR1 is ENHRY and CDR2 is SYGVKD. The CDR3 DNA reads as TGTGCCATACAGGGGGCGAAAATGAACACTGAAGCTTTCTTT. Protein: CAIQGAKMNTEAFF.